A single sample gave rise to the 26 T cell receptor beta chains below, sequenced in a study of T cells in tuberculosis. Sequencing was performed with immunoSEQ multiplex PCR; in TCRdb, only in-frame clones are kept and a portion is missing. The top ten clones hold 4.9% of a sample with 25,000 to 30,000 clones, more than 85% of them seen once. The sequenced material came from PBMCs. Source of these receptors: a donor aged 10 to 29 with latent tuberculosis or without tuberculosis infection.

V is TRBV29-1 and J is TRBJ1-1; unclear D gene. V lost 1 base and J 6 bases, leaving 15 bases between the germline ends. This CDR3 spans 14 amino acids. Germline V gene data show CDR1 as SQVTM and CDR2 as ANQGSEA. CDR3: CSVEAPRGGSEAFF. CDR3 sequence (DNA): TGCAGCGTTGAAGCCCCGCGGGGTGGCTCTGAAGCTTTCTTT.

The J gene is TRBJ1-6, the V gene TRBV30, with 10 nucleotides matching TRBD1. The V segment lost 3 bases and the J segment 10 bases; nucleotides outside the gene matches: 3. Per germline, CDR1 GTSNPN and CDR2 SVGIG (reference sequence). The CDR3 sequence is 13 residues long. The CDR3 here is CAWRGTGVSPLHF. For the CDR3, the DNA is TGTGCCTGGAGGGGGACAGGGGTCTCACCCCTCCACTTT.

The V gene is TRBV2, the J gene TRBJ2-1, with 10 bases fitting TRBD2. With V trimmed by 3 bases and J by 9 bases, 11 bases remained unmatched. This CDR3 has 16 amino acids. Germline loops: CDR1 SNHLY, CDR2 FYNNEI. Here the CDR3 reads CASSESGLAGVSEQFF. The CDR3 DNA follows: TGTGCCAGCAGTGAGTCGGGGCTAGCGGGAGTGAGTGAGCAGTTCTTC.

This clone has more than one count but fewer than ten. The genes are TRBV7-6 and TRBJ1-3; tentatively, D is TRBD1 (6 bases). The V gene's germline CDR1 is SGHVS and CDR2 FNYEAQ. This CDR3 region has 18 residues. V dropped 1 base and J dropped 0 bases, with 16 bases sitting between them. CDR3 DNA sequence: TGTGCCAGCAGCTTAGAGAGCGGGGGCCCCTTCTCTGGAAACACCATATATTTT. The encoded protein is CASSLESGGPFSGNTIYF.

A single count supports this clone. V gene TRBV11-2 combines with J gene TRBJ2-7, with 9 bases fitting TRBD2. The germline V gene encodes CDR1 SGHAT and CDR2 FQNNGV. The CDR3 has 14 residues. V trimming: 3 bases; J trimming: 5 bases; junction bases outside the gene matches: 5. CDR3 in DNA: TGTGCCAGCAGCTTTAGCGGGAGTCCCGACGAGCAGTACTTC. Protein sequence: CASSFSGSPDEQYF.

For the CDR3, the DNA is TGCGCCAGCAGCGAATACACACAAGAGACCCAGTACTTC. Translation: CASSEYTQETQYF. The chain combines TRBV5-1 with TRBJ2-5; D call uncertain. Germline values: CDR1 SGHRS, CDR2 YFSETQ. Trimming took off 4 bases at V and 2 bases at J, with 9 bases between the two ends. The CDR3 runs to 13 residues. The full variable domain, with the rest looked up from reference TRBV5-1 and TRBJ2-5, is KAGVTQTPRYLIKTRGQQVTLSCSPISGHRSVSWYQQTPGQGLQFLFEYFSETQRNKGNFPGRFSGRQFSNSRSEMNVSTLELGDSALYLCASSEYTQETQYFGPGTRLLVL.

This clone showed up just once. The chain couples TRBV7-3 to TRBJ2-2; 11 positions match TRBD2. After removal of 5 bases from V and 6 bases from J, the junction contained 5 bases not matched to a gene. The CDR3 loop spans 15 amino acids. Germline CDR1 SGHTA, CDR2 FQGTGA. CDR3 sequence (DNA): TGTGCCAGCAGCCAGACTAGCGGGGTATCCGGGGAGCTGTTTTTT. This translates into CASSQTSGVSGELFF.

Written as DNA, the CDR3 is TGTGCCAGTAGTATAGAGGGGGGATACATGAACACTGAAGCTTTCTTT. It yields the protein CASSIEGGYMNTEAFF. The chain recombines TRBV19 with TRBJ1-1; D is perhaps TRBD1 (5 bases). The CDR3 contains 16 residues. Germline V lookup: CDR1 LNHDA, CDR2 SQIVND (reference sequence). V was trimmed by 0 bases and J by 0 bases, leaving 11 bases between them.

The chain couples TRBV6-1 to TRBJ2-3, with 10 bases that match TRBD2. This CDR3 comprises 15 residues. V lost 1 base, J lost 6 bases, and 4 bases stayed unmatched. Germline lookup yields CDR1 MNHNS and CDR2 SASEGT. As DNA, the CDR3 is TGTGCCAGCAGTGAAGTTTTAGCGGGAGGCGATACGCAGTATTTT. The encoded protein is CASSEVLAGGDTQYF.

V and J are TRBV6-5 and TRBJ2-7; 9 nucleotides match TRBD1. Germline V gives CDR1 MNHEY, CDR2 SVGAGI. Unmatched junction bases numbered 5, after V lost 5 bases and J lost 3 bases. The CDR3 has 14 residues. For the CDR3, the DNA is TGTGCCAGCAGTACTAAGGACAGGGGCTACGAGCAGTACTTC. Protein product: CASSTKDRGYEQYF.

A few counts support this clone. The chain employs TRBV6-1 and TRBJ2-3; 12 positions agree with TRBD2. CDR3 length: 19 amino acids. Losses at the gene ends were 4 bases for V and 0 bases for J; bases not matched to a gene: 11. Per germline, CDR1 MNHNS and CDR2 SASEGT. In nucleotides, the CDR3 is TGTGCCAGCAGTGGCCTGACTAGCGGGGGCTCCGTAAGCACAGATACGCAGTATTTT. Its protein is CASSGLTSGGSVSTDTQYF.

The V gene is TRBV15, the J gene TRBJ1-2, with D perhaps TRBD1 (5 bases). There are 16 residues in the CDR3. The germline V and J ends were trimmed by 0 bases and 7 bases, with 18 bases remaining between them. The germline V gene encodes CDR1 LNHNV and CDR2 YYDKDF (reference sequence). The CDR3 sequence is CATSRDRGGKLRGYTF. CDR3 nucleotide sequence: TGTGCCACCAGCAGAGATCGGGGGGGAAAATTACGTGGCTACACCTTC. The whole variable domain, remainder taken from reference TRBV15 and TRBJ1-2, is DAMVIQNPRYQVTQFGKPVTLSCSQTLNHNVMYWYQQKSSQAPKLLFHYYDKDFNNEADTPDNFQSRRPNTSFCFLDIRSPGLGDTAMYLCATSRDRGGKLRGYTFGSGTRLTVV.

The chain combines TRBV30 with TRBJ1-2; D is perhaps TRBD1 (6 bases). CDR1 is GTSNPN and CDR2 is SVGIG in the germline V gene (reference sequence). V was cut by 1 base and J by 1 base, with 13 bases left in between. The CDR3 has 15 residues. The CDR3 is CAWSANQGINYGYTF. Here the CDR3 DNA reads TGTGCCTGGAGTGCTAACCAGGGGATTAACTATGGCTACACCTTC.

The chain uses TRBV19 and TRBJ2-3; D is perhaps TRBD1 (6 bases). The CDR3 loop spans 14 amino acids. The V end lost 7 bases, the J end lost 3 bases, and 14 bases lay between the germline ends. Germline CDR1 LNHDA, CDR2 SQIVND (reference sequence). As DNA, the CDR3 is TGTGCCAGTAATTATGGGACATTGACAGATACGCAGTATTTT. It specifies CASNYGTLTDTQYF.

V is TRBV28 and J is TRBJ2-7, with 9 bases matching TRBD1. The V segment lost 4 bases and the J segment 1 base; nucleotides outside the gene matches: 17. The CDR3 loop spans 19 amino acids. CDR1 is MDHEN, CDR2 SYDVKM, per germline. CDR3 sequence (DNA): TGTGCCAGCAGTTCTAATACCCCGACTATGACAGGGGGATCCTACGAGCAGTACTTC. Translated, it gives CASSSNTPTMTGGSYEQYF.

V and J are TRBV2 and TRBJ2-1; D uncertain. CDR1 is SNHLY and CDR2 is FYNNEI in the germline V gene. Between the trimmed V and J ends, which lost 7 bases and 0 bases, there was a span of 4 bases. The CDR3 runs 12 residues. The CDR3 DNA reads TGTGCCAGCACAGTCTCCTACAATGAGCAGTTCTTC. Translated: CASTVSYNEQFF.

The chain couples TRBV19 to TRBJ2-1, with D possibly matching TRBD1 (6 bases). CDR3 length equals 16 residues. V gave up 5 bases and J gave up 0 bases, with 14 bases separating them. Germline loops: CDR1 LNHDA, CDR2 SQIVND (reference sequence). The DNA for the CDR3 is TGTGCCAGTAGTTTAAAAGGGACACCCTCCTACAATGAGCAGTTCTTC. This gives the protein CASSLKGTPSYNEQFF.

CDR3: CASSPLAGGPNIQYF. In DNA, the CDR3 is TGTGCCAGCAGTCCCCTAGCGGGAGGGCCGAACATTCAGTACTTC. The chain employs TRBV28 and TRBJ2-4; the match to TRBD2 covers 12 bases. With V trimmed by 5 bases and J by 7 bases, 6 bases remained unmatched. CDR1 MDHEN and CDR2 SYDVKM come from the germline V gene. The CDR3 consists of 15 residues.

This chain joins TRBV7-9 and TRBJ2-3; 11 nucleotides match TRBD2. CDR3 length: 15 residues. The germline gives CDR1 SEHNR, CDR2 FQNEAQ (reference sequence). V lost 1 base, J lost 7 bases, and 4 bases stayed unmatched. CDR3 loop: CASSLDSSGGHTQYF. Written as DNA, the CDR3 is TGTGCCAGCAGCTTAGATTCTAGCGGGGGGCATACGCAGTATTTT.

V usage is TRBV6-5 and J usage is TRBJ2-3, with D maybe TRBD2 (6 bases). Germline V gene sequence: CDR1 MNHEY, CDR2 SVGAGI. Trimming removed 2 bases at V and 1 base at J, with 10 bases between. The CDR3 loop spans 15 amino acids. The CDR3 DNA reads as TGTGCCAGCAGTTACGTGGGGGGAGGCACAGATACGCAGTATTTT. It codes for CASSYVGGGTDTQYF.

The rearrangement links TRBV6-4 to TRBJ1-6, with D perhaps matching TRBD1 (5 bases). Deletions cut 5 bases from V and 9 bases from J, with 14 bases between. The length of the CDR3 is 14 residues. The germline CDR1 and CDR2 sequences are MRHNA and SNTAGT. The CDR3 sequence: CASSRGGGGSPLHF. DNA for the CDR3: TGTGCCAGCAGTCGGGGGGGAGGCGGTTCACCCCTCCACTTT.

J is TRBJ2-3 and V is TRBV5-1; possibly TRBD1 for D (6 bases). Per the germline V gene, CDR1 is SGHRS and CDR2 is YFSETQ. Trimming took 0 bases from V and 3 from J, leaving 11 bases between them. This CDR3 has 15 amino acids. The CDR3 sequence is CASSLAGALTDTQYF. The CDR3 DNA reads TGCGCCAGCAGCTTGGCAGGGGCACTGACAGATACGCAGTATTTT.

V and J are TRBV15 and TRBJ2-4, with D perhaps TRBD2 (7 bases). The CDR3 runs to 13 residues. Germline V gene data show CDR1 as LNHNV and CDR2 as YYDKDF (reference sequence). Between the trimmed V and J ends, which lost 2 bases and 8 bases, there was a span of 10 bases. CDR3 loop: CATSRRGAHIQYF. DNA for the CDR3: TGTGCCACCAGCAGACGGGGGGCCCACATTCAGTACTTC.

The rearrangement links TRBV6-1 to TRBJ2-7; D is undetermined. Trimming left V 3 bases short and J 3 bases short, with 12 bases between. Germline V lookup: CDR1 MNHNS, CDR2 SASEGT. The CDR3 loop spans 14 amino acids. As DNA, the CDR3 is TGTGCCAGCAGTGAGGGTCCGGCGGTCTACGAGCAGTACTTC. Translation: CASSEGPAVYEQYF.

V usage is TRBV2 and J usage is TRBJ2-1; 10 bases line up with TRBD2. There are 17 residues in the CDR3. Losses at the gene ends were 0 bases for V and 4 bases for J; bases not matched to a gene: 6. The germline V gene has CDR1 SNHLY and CDR2 FYNNEI. CDR3 DNA sequence: TGTGCCAGCAGTGAAGCGTTCAGCGGGGGGGCTTACAATGAGCAGTTCTTC. Translated, it gives CASSEAFSGGAYNEQFF.

CDR3 DNA: TGTGCCAGTAGTAGTGCACAGAACTATGGCTACACCTTC. Translation gives CASSSAQNYGYTF. The rearrangement uses TRBV19 and TRBJ1-2, with D uncertain. The CDR3 covers 13 residues. The V end lost 4 bases, the J end lost 2 bases, and 8 bases lay between the germline ends. Per the germline V gene, CDR1 is LNHDA and CDR2 is SQIVND (reference sequence). Full variable domain (remainder filled in from reference TRBV19 and TRBJ1-2): DGGITQSPKYLFRKEGQNVTLSCEQNLNHDAMYWYRQDPGQGLRLIYYSQIVNDFQKGDIAEGYSVSREKKESFPLTVTSAQKNPTAFYLCASSSAQNYGYTFGSGTRLTVV.